This T cell receptor (beta chain) was captured by sequencing in a study of cytomegalovirus exposure and HLA in healthy donors. Study-level findings and limits: Later analysis identified several of the most significant clusters that appeared linked to common viral pathogens. In a later analysis, TCR beta V- and J-gene trimming was associated with a missense DCLRE1C variant.

Concerning this clone: Its matching antigen is unknown.

PCR primers comprised 60 Vbeta and 13 Jbeta primers. Clones were read by immunoSEQ multiplex PCR, and TCRdb kept only the in-frame ones, dropping some. In the table there are about 200,000 clones, 70% to 85% of which are singletons. Deletions cut 5 bases from V and 1 base from J, with 20 bases between. This CDR3 region has 16 residues. Germline values: CDR1 SQVTM, CDR2 ANQGSEA. The chain is built from TRBV29-1 and TRBJ1-1, with a possible D match to TRBD1 (6 bases). The specimen sequenced was PBMCs. This receptor was identified in a boy aged 2 to 10 in good health and CMV-seronegative. Here the CDR3 DNA reads TGCAGCGTTAAAGGGGAACAGGGATTTGGGAACACTGAAGCTTTCTTT. Translated, it gives CSVKGEQGFGNTEAFF. Together with reference TRBV29-1 and TRBJ1-1, the CDR3 gives the full variable domain: SAVISQKPSRDICQRGTSLTIQCQVDSQVTMMFWYRQQPGQSLTLIATANQGSEATYESGFVIDKFPISRPNLTFSTLTVSNMSPEDSSIYLCSVKGEQGFGNTEAFFGQGTRLTVV.